The 9 T cell receptor beta chains given below trace back to one sample, sequenced in a study of technical replicates of blood from several donors. The protocol was immunoSEQ multiplex PCR, while the TCRdb copy is restricted to in-frame clones and leaves out a portion. The sample lists under 90,000 clones; 93% were seen once. The specimen was T cells isolated from PBMCs. All receptors derive from a human donor in good health.

The chain couples TRBV10-1 to TRBJ2-7, with D maybe TRBD2 (6 bases). Trimming removed 1 base at V and 8 bases at J, with 12 bases between. CDR1 and CDR2 from the germline V gene are WNHNN and SYGVQD (reference sequence). This CDR3 region has 13 residues. CDR3 sequence (DNA): TGCGCCAGCAGTGAGTTCCCCGCGGGACAGCAGTACTTC. Translating it yields CASSEFPAGQQYF.

V gene TRBV14 combines with J gene TRBJ2-1; tentative D call: TRBD2 (5 bases). Germline V gives CDR1 SGHDN, CDR2 FVKESK. This CDR3 contains 16 residues. Trimming cost V 6 bases and J 0 bases, with 15 bases left between them. CDR3 DNA sequence: TGTGCCAGCAGGCCAAGGACTGGAAGCTCCTACAATGAGCAGTTCTTC. Translation gives CASRPRTGSSYNEQFF.

V is TRBV2 and J is TRBJ2-3, with 9 bases identical to TRBD2. Trimming took 8 bases from V and 12 from J; bases not matched to a gene: 9. The CDR3 extends over 12 amino acids. Germline-derived CDR1 and CDR2 are SNHLY and FYNNEI. This CDR3 is CASAWTSAEQYF. CDR3 nucleotide sequence: TGTGCCAGCGCTTGGACTAGCGCCGAACAGTATTTT.

The J gene is TRBJ1-2, the V gene TRBV6-6; 7 positions agree with TRBD1. CDR3 length equals 16 residues. V lost 2 bases to trimming and J lost 1 base; unmatched junction nucleotides: 7. The germline V gene has CDR1 MNHNY and CDR2 SVGAGI (reference sequence). CDR3 sequence: CASSYKGTALNYGYTF. The CDR3 DNA sequence: TGTGCCAGCAGTTACAAAGGGACAGCGCTTAACTATGGCTACACCTTC.

V gene TRBV5-1 combines with J gene TRBJ2-1; 10 positions match TRBD2. With 4 bases clipped from V and 7 bases from J, the junction kept 11 bases outside the gene matches. The germline gives CDR1 SGHRS, CDR2 YFSETQ. This CDR3 is 16 amino acids long. The CDR3 loop reads CASSVTLAGSTNEQFF. CDR3 coding DNA: TGCGCCAGCAGCGTCACACTAGCGGGATCAACAAATGAGCAGTTCTTC.

This rearrangement joins TRBV11-2 to TRBJ2-1; no clear D. V lost 1 base and J lost 12, with 16 bases in between. This CDR3 has 14 amino acids. Germline CDR1 and CDR2: SGHAT and FQNNGV. The CDR3 region has the DNA TGTGCCAGCAGCTTAGCCCTGTCTGGGCTTGCGCAGTTCTTC. Translated, it gives CASSLALSGLAQFF.

The chain links TRBV9 to TRBJ2-4, with 10 nucleotides matching TRBD2. Germline V CDR1 and CDR2: SGDLS, YYNGEE. The CDR3 has 14 amino acids. J lost 7 bases, V lost 7 bases, and 8 bases had no gene match. The CDR3 coding sequence is TGTGCCAGCCAAGCGGGAGGGGCTAATAACATTCAGTACTTC. Translation: CASQAGGANNIQYF.

The chain combines TRBV5-5 with TRBJ2-7, with unresolved D. Germline V gene lookup returns CDR1 SGHKS and CDR2 YYEKEE (reference sequence). The V end lost 4 bases, the J end lost 4 bases, and 12 bases lay between the germline ends. The CDR3 covers 13 residues. CDR3 in DNA: TGTGCCAGCAGCCGTGGGCCGACGTACGAGCAGTACTTC. Residues: CASSRGPTYEQYF.

This chain connects TRBV19 to TRBJ2-1; 12 bases match TRBD2. Germline values: CDR1 LNHDA, CDR2 SQIVND (reference sequence). The CDR3 runs 15 residues. Germline trimming cut 2 bases from V and 8 bases from J; bases unmatched to any gene: 4. CDR3 sequence: CASSIKTSGSHEQFF. The CDR3 DNA follows: TGTGCCAGTAGTATAAAGACTAGCGGGAGCCATGAGCAGTTCTTC.